The entry below gives a single T cell receptor (beta chain) sequence along with its context. Its cognate antigen is unknown. PCR involved 60 Vbeta and 13 Jbeta primers. TCRdb keeps only in-frame clones here, not all; method: immunoSEQ multiplex PCR. The table has about 95,000 clones, about 74% seen once; the top ten hold roughly 16%. These data are taken from a study of cytomegalovirus exposure and HLA in healthy donors. Study findings and constraints: There were some V segments, including TRBV6-2 and TRBV6-3, excluded as indistinguishable.

Trimming stripped 7 bases from V and 2 bases from J, with 14 bases between. This CDR3 has 15 residues. Germline V gene data show CDR1 as SNHLY and CDR2 as FYNNEI. The sequenced sample consisted of PBMCs. The clonotype comes from a woman in her forties or fifties in good health and CMV-seropositive. The chain has TRBV2 and TRBJ1-4; weak D call: TRBD1 (5 bases). CDR3 DNA sequence: TGTGCCAGCAAAGAGGGCGGGGGGACTAATGAAAAACTGTTTTTT. Its translation: CASKEGGGTNEKLFF.